This T cell receptor beta chain came from a study of blood T cell repertoires in COVID-19. This clone was counted between two and nine times. Sequenced by immunoSEQ multiplex PCR; TCRdb stores in-frame clones only, minus some. The profile shows about 98,000 clones, around 82% of them singletons. The CDR3 has 15 residues. V was pared by 1 base and J by 4 bases, with 13 bases between. Germline CDR1 LGHNA, CDR2 YNFKEQ. This chain links TRBV4-2 with TRBJ1-2; D may be TRBD1 (6 bases). Sequencing used peripheral blood. The sequence came from a man in his 70s with active or convalescent COVID-19. DNA of the CDR3: TGTGCCAGCAGCCAAGCCCCGGGGGGCGCCTATGGCTACACCTTC. Translation: CASSQAPGGAYGYTF.